What follows are 8 T cell receptor beta chains derived from one specimen sequenced in a study of cytomegalovirus exposure and HLA in healthy donors. The primer mix had 60 Vbeta and 13 Jbeta primers. Measured with immunoSEQ multiplex PCR; TCRdb has only the in-frame clones, and not every one. The table lists some 150,000 clones, roughly 9.7% of them singletons. The material sequenced was PBMCs. The receptors originated from a man aged 45 to 65 in good health and CMV-seronegative.

The gene calls are TRBV9 and TRBJ1-1, with D unclear. Germline CDR1 reads SGDLS; CDR2 reads YYNGEE. This CDR3 is 13 amino acids long. V lost 0 bases and J lost 6, with 9 bases in between. The CDR3 DNA reads as TGTGCCAGCAGCGTAGTGCCGGAGTCTGAAGCTTTCTTT. Translating gives CASSVVPESEAFF.

This clone has more than one count but fewer than ten. The chain uses TRBV7-9 and TRBJ1-4; TRBD1 agrees at 10 bases. J was trimmed by 8 bases and V by 5 bases; bases with no gene match: 11. The V gene's germline CDR1 is SEHNR and CDR2 FQNEAQ (reference sequence). This CDR3 is built from 16 residues. The CDR3 loop reads CASSPPRQGAGEKLFF. CDR3 nucleotide sequence: TGTGCCAGCAGCCCCCCCCGACAGGGGGCTGGAGAAAAACTGTTTTTT.

This clone was observed a few times. The J gene is TRBJ1-4, the V gene TRBV9, with 7 bases fitting TRBD1. J lost 8 bases, V lost 3 bases, and 7 bases had no gene match. This CDR3 is 14 amino acids long. Germline V gene lookup returns CDR1 SGDLS and CDR2 YYNGEE. CDR3 coding DNA: TGTGCCAGCAGCGCTCAGGGGGGTGTGGAAAAACTGTTTTTT. It codes for CASSAQGGVEKLFF. Full variable domain (rest looked up from reference TRBV9 and TRBJ1-4): DSGVTQTPKHLITATGQRVTLRCSPRSGDLSVYWYQQSLDQGLQFLIQYYNGEERAKGNILERFSAQQFPDLHSELNLSSLELGDSALYFCASSAQGGVEKLFFGSGTQLSVL.

This clone was found a few times. The rearrangement links TRBV5-6 to TRBJ1-1, with 7 bases fitting TRBD1. There are 14 residues in the CDR3. The V segment lost 4 bases and the J segment 4 bases; nucleotides outside the gene matches: 7. Germline assignment: CDR1 SGHDT and CDR2 YYEEEE. The CDR3 DNA sequence: TGTGCCAGCAGCCTTCTACAGGGGATCACTGAAGCTTTCTTT. Residues: CASSLLQGITEAFF. Filled out from reference TRBV5-6 and TRBJ1-1, the complete variable domain reads DAGVTQSPTHLIKTRGQQVTLRCSPKSGHDTVSWYQQALGQGPQFIFQYYEEEERQRGNFPDRFSGHQFPNYSSELNVNALLLGDSALYLCASSLLQGITEAFFGQGTRLTVV.

The chain carries TRBV9 and TRBJ2-2; no clear D gene. The CDR3 is made up of 16 amino acids. Per germline, CDR1 SGDLS and CDR2 YYNGEE. The V end was cut by 0 bases, the J end by 3 bases, with 12 bases between. In nucleotides, the CDR3 is TGTGCCAGCAGCGTAGTTCTAACAGCCGACACCGGGGAGCTGTTTTTT. Residues: CASSVVLTADTGELFF.

V and J are TRBV6-6 and TRBJ2-7; 8 nucleotides align to TRBD2. Germline assignment: CDR1 MNHNY and CDR2 SVGAGI (reference sequence). Germline trimming cut 7 bases from V and 3 bases from J; bases unmatched to any gene: 11. CDR3 size: 15 residues. The CDR3 sequence: CASTTGGRADYEQYF. DNA of the CDR3: TGTGCCAGCACCACGGGGGGGAGGGCGGACTACGAGCAGTACTTC.

This clone has a handful of counts. The CDR3 DNA reads TGCGCCAGCAGCCAAGATTCCCCTGGCAGGGCCTTGAATTCACCCCTCCACTTT. It yields the protein CASSQDSPGRALNSPLHF. The chain recombines TRBV4-1 with TRBJ1-6; maybe TRBD1 (5 bases). The germline V gene has CDR1 MGHRA and CDR2 YSYEKL. The CDR3 loop spans 18 amino acids. V was cut by 0 bases and J by 7 bases, with 19 bases left in between.

The chain recombines TRBV5-1 with TRBJ2-1; D is perhaps TRBD2 (5 bases). This CDR3 spans 14 amino acids. The V end lost 1 base, the J end lost 8 bases, and 13 bases lay between the germline ends. Germline loops: CDR1 SGHRS, CDR2 YFSETQ. The CDR3 DNA follows: TGCGCCAGCAGCTTGTGGCTAGCAGTAGATGAGCAGTTCTTC. Amino acid sequence: CASSLWLAVDEQFF.